This T cell receptor beta chain was profiled in a study of blood T cell repertoires in COVID-19. Whole-study context: Samples came from the United States, Italy and Spain, spanning acute and convalescent COVID-19.

Authors' data handling: Amplification of reference gene primers was used by the study to estimate nucleated cell counts. Assay used: immunoSEQ multiplex PCR; TCRdb lists only in-frame clones, some missing. The D gene and trimming were derived from the DNA, and the V and J assignments and clone size from that table. The sample shows some 300,000 clones, around four fifths of them seen only once. CDR1 and CDR2 (germline): SNHLY, FYNNEI. The J segment lost 3 bases and the V segment lost 4 bases, leaving 8 bases of the junction unmatched. The CDR3 has 15 amino acids. The sample consisted of peripheral blood. V usage is TRBV2 and J usage is TRBJ1-2, with TRBD1 identical over 7 bases. This sequence was found in a woman between 50 and 59 years old with active or convalescent COVID-19. The CDR3 DNA reads as TGTGCCAGCAGTGCCAGGGGGGACAGTGACTATGGCTACACCTTC. Its protein is CASSARGDSDYGYTF.